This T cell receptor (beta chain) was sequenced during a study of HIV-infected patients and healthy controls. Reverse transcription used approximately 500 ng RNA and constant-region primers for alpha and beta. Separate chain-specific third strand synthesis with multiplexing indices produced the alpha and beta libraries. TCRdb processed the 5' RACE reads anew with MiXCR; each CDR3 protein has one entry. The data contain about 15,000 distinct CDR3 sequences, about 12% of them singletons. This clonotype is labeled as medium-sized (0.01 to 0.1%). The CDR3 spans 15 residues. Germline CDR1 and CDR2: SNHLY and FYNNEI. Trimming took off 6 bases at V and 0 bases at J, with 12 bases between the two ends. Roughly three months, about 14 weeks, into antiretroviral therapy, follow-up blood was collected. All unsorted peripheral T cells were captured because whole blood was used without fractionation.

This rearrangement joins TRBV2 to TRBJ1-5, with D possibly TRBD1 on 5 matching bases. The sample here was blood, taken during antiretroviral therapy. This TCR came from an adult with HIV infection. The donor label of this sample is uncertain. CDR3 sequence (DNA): TGTGCCAGCAGCTCCAACAGGTATAGCAATCAGCCCCAGCATTTT. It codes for CASSSNRYSNQPQHF. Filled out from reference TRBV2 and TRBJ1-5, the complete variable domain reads EPEVTQTPSHQVTQMGQEVILRCVPISNHLYFYWYRQILGQKVEFLVSFYNNEISEKSEIFDDQFSVERPDGSNFTLKIRSTKLEDSAMYFCASSSNRYSNQPQHFGDGTRLSIL.